The text below deals with one T cell receptor (beta chain). The antigen is undetermined. The data were taken from a study of shared clonotypes between healthy human individuals. The wider study: Sampling drew on donors who were a couple of women and a few men aged 18 to 49. Donors had three CD4 naive, three CD4 memory, two CD8 naive and one CD8 memory plate apiece. Study-wide points: Sharing across four donors was highest in naive CD4 (roughly 5%) and lowest in memory CD8 (roughly 0.4%). Naive subsets generally exceeded memory subsets in estimated richness.

CDR1 is MNHEY, CDR2 SVGAGI, per germline. This CDR3 has 15 residues. J gave up 1 base and V 3 bases, and 6 bases lay outside the gene matches. Clones were sequenced by immunoSEQ multiplex PCR, and TCRdb holds only the in-frame ones, with some missing. This table holds about 2.4 million clones, around nine tenths found once. V and J are TRBV6-5 and TRBJ2-7, with TRBD2 identical over 7 bases. The sequence derives from a young man in good health. Sequences were obtained from naive CD4+ T cells sorted from blood. As for subset: CD45RA+ positively selected. The CDR3 DNA sequence: TGTGCCAGCAGTTATGGCGGGGGTTGTTCCTACGAGCAGTACTTC. It is translated as CASSYGGGCSYEQYF.